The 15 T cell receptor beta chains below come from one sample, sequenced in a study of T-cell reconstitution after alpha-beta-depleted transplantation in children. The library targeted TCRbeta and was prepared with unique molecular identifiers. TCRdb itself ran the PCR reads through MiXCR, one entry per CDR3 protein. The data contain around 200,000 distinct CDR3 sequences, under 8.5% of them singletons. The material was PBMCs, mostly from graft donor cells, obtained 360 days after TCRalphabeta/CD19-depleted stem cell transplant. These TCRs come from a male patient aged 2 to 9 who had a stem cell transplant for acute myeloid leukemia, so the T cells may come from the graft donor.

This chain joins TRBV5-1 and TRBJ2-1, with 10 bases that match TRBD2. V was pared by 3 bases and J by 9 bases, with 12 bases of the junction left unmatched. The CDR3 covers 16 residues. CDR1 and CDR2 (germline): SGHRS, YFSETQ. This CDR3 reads CASSSPSGSSVSEQFF. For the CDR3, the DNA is TGCGCCAGCAGCTCTCCTAGCGGGAGCTCCGTGAGTGAGCAGTTCTTC.

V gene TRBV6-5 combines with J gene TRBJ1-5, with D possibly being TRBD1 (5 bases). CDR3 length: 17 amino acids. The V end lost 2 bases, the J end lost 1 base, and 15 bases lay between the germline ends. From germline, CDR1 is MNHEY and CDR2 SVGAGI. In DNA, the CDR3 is TGTGCCAGCAGTTACCCCTGGACAATCCGGAGCAATCAGCCCCAGCATTTT. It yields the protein CASSYPWTIRSNQPQHF.

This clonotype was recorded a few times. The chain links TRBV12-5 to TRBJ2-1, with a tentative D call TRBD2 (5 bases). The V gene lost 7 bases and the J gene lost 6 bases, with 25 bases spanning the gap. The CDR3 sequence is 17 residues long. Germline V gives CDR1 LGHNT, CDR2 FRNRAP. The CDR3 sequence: CASDPSFSRAPGNEQFF. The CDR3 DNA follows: TGTGCTAGTGACCCCAGTTTTTCGAGGGCGCCGGGCAATGAGCAGTTCTTC. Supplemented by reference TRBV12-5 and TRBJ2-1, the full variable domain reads DARVTQTPRHKVTEMGQEVTMRCQPILGHNTVFWYRQTMMQGLELLAYFRNRAPLDDSGMPKDRFSAEMPDATLATLKIQPSEPRDSAVYFCASDPSFSRAPGNEQFFGPGTRLTVL.

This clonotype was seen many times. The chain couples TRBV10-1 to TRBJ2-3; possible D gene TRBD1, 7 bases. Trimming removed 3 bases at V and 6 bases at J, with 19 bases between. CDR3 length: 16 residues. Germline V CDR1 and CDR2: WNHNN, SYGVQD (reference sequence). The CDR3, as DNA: TGCGCCAGCAGTGATTCGACAGGGAGGATTGGGGATACGCAGTATTTT. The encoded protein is CASSDSTGRIGDTQYF.

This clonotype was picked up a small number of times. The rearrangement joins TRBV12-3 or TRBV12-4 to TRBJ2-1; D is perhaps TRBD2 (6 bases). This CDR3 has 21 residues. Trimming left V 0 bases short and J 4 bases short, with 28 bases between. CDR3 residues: CASSLALERATPRLGYNEQFF. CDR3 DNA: TGTGCCAGCAGTTTAGCGCTTGAGCGGGCCACTCCTCGACTGGGTTACAATGAGCAGTTCTTC.

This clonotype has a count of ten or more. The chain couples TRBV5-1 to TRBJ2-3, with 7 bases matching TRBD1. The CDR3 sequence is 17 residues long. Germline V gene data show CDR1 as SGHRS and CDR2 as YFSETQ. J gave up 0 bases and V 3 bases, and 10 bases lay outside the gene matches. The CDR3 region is CASSSIRDSQSTDTQYF. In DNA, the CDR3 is TGCGCCAGCAGCTCAATCCGGGACAGCCAGAGCACAGATACGCAGTATTTT.

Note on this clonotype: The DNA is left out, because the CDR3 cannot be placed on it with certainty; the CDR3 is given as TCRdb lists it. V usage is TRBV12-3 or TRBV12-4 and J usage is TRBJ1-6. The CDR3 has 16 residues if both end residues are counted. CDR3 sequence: CASSFLAATRDSPLHF.

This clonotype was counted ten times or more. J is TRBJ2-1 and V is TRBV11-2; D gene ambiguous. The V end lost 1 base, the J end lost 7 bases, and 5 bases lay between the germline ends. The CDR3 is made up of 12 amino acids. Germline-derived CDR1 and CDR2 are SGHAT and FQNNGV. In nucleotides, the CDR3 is TGTGCCAGCAGCTTAGGTAGAAATGAGCAGTTCTTC. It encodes CASSLGRNEQFF.

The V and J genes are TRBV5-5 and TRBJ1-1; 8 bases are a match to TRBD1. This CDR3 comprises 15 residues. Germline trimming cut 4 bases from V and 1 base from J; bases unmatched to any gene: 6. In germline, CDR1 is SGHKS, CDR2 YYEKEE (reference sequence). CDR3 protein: CASSARTGQNTEAFF. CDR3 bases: TGTGCCAGCAGCGCCCGGACAGGGCAGAACACTGAAGCTTTCTTT.

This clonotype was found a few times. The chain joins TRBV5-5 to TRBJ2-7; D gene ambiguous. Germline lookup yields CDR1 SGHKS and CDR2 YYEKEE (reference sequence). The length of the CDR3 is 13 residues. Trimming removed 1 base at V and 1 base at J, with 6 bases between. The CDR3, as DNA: TGTGCCAGCAGCTTGATGGTGTCCTACGAGCAGTACTTC. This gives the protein CASSLMVSYEQYF.

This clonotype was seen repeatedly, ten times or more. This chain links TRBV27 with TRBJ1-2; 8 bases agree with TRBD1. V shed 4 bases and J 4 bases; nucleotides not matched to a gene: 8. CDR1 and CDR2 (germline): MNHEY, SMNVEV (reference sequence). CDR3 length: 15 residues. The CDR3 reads CASSSIRGRSYGYTF. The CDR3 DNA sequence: TGTGCCAGCAGTTCTATCAGGGGGCGAAGCTATGGCTACACCTTC.

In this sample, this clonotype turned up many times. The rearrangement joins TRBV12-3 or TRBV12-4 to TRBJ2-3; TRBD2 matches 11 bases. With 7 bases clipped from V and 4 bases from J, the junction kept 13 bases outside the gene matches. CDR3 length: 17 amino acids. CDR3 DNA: TGTGCCAGCAAGGGTCGGAGACTAGCGGGGTCTTCAGATACGCAGTATTTT. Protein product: CASKGRRLAGSSDTQYF.

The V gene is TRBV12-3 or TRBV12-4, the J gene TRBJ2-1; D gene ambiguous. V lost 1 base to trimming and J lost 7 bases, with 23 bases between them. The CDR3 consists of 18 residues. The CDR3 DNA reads TGTGCCAGCAGTTTAGGCCAGGCCCTACGGAGTGTGGTGAATGAGCAGTTCTTC. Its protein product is CASSLGQALRSVVNEQFF.

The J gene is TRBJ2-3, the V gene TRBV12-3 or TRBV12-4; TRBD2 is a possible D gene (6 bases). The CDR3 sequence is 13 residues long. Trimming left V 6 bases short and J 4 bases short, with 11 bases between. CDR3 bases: TGTGCCAGCAGGCCCCCGGGGGCAGATACGCAGTATTTT. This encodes CASRPPGADTQYF.

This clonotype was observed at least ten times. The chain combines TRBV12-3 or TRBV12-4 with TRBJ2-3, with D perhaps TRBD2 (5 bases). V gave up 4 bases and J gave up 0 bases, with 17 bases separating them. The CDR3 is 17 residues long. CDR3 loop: CASSWRVEYFSTDTQYF. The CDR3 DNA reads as TGTGCCAGCAGTTGGCGGGTCGAATACTTCAGCACAGATACGCAGTATTTT.